Below, 11 T cell receptor beta chains from the same sample are listed, as sequenced in a study of blood T cell repertoires in COVID-19. Some clones are missing from TCRdb's copy, which holds only in-frame ones; the method was immunoSEQ multiplex PCR. The repertoire holds 200,000 to 300,000 clones, with 75% to 90% as singletons. The sequencing input was peripheral blood. These receptors were taken from a middle-aged woman who had recovered from COVID-19.

The chain combines TRBV9 with TRBJ1-1, with D possibly being TRBD1 (6 bases). Per germline, CDR1 SGDLS and CDR2 YYNGEE. The V gene lost 4 bases and the J gene lost 0 bases, with 10 bases spanning the gap. There are 14 residues in the CDR3. The CDR3 nucleotides read TGTGCCAGCAGCCCCAGGGACATGAACACTGAAGCTTTCTTT. Its protein is CASSPRDMNTEAFF.

This chain connects TRBV9 to TRBJ2-2; the match to TRBD1 covers 8 bases. The CDR3 spans 19 residues. Germline V gene data show CDR1 as SGDLS and CDR2 as YYNGEE. Germline trimming cut 2 bases from V and 2 bases from J; bases unmatched to any gene: 14. CDR3 sequence (DNA): TGTGCCAGCAGCGTGACAGCCTTAGGACAGGGAGCAAACACCGGGGAGCTGTTTTTT. This codes for CASSVTALGQGANTGELFF.

V is TRBV19 and J is TRBJ2-2; D perhaps matches TRBD2 (7 bases). CDR1 is LNHDA, CDR2 SQIVND, per germline (reference sequence). CDR3 length: 14 amino acids. V lost 7 bases and J lost 5, with 14 bases in between. The CDR3 coding sequence is TGTGCCAGTAACGGGGGGCGACGTACCGGGGAGCTGTTTTTT. Its protein product is CASNGGRRTGELFF.

The rearrangement uses TRBV19 and TRBJ2-3, with 8 positions matching TRBD2. The CDR3 consists of 14 residues. Germline CDR1 is LNHDA and CDR2 is SQIVND (reference sequence). The trim removed 4 bases at V and 6 bases at J, leaving 6 bases unmatched. CDR3 coding DNA: TGTGCCAGTAGTACCCGGGGCGGGGGGGATACGCAGTATTTT. Residues: CASSTRGGGDTQYF. Full variable domain (remainder filled in from reference TRBV19 and TRBJ2-3): DGGITQSPKYLFRKEGQNVTLSCEQNLNHDAMYWYRQDPGQGLRLIYYSQIVNDFQKGDIAEGYSVSREKKESFPLTVTSAQKNPTAFYLCASSTRGGGDTQYFGPGTRLTVL.

The chain has TRBV6-4 and TRBJ2-2; the D gene is possibly TRBD1 (6 bases). Per the germline V gene, CDR1 is MRHNA and CDR2 is SNTAGT. The CDR3 length is 15 residues. The germline V and J ends were trimmed by 2 bases and 9 bases, with 16 bases remaining between them. The CDR3 loop is CASSDQVGTKRELFF. Here the CDR3 DNA reads TGTGCCAGCAGTGACCAAGTAGGGACAAAGCGGGAGCTGTTTTTT.

The chain combines TRBV28 with TRBJ1-3; no clear D gene. V shed 2 bases and J shed 4 bases, with 12 bases lying between them. Germline CDR1 and CDR2: MDHEN and SYDVKM. This CDR3 has 15 residues. In DNA form, the CDR3 reads TGTGCCAGCAGTTTAGGCCCGGGTTCAGGAAACACCATATATTTT. It codes for CASSLGPGSGNTIYF.

This clone has just one count. V and J are TRBV21-1 and TRBJ2-7; the D call in the table, TRBD1, was not verified against the DNA. TRBV21-1 is deemed a pseudogene. This CDR3 contains 13 residues. The CDR3 nucleotides read TGTGCCAGCAGCAGCCGACAGGCGAACGAGCAGTACTTC. Residues: CASSSRQANEQYF.

This clone was seen at least ten times. This chain joins TRBV6-5 and TRBJ2-7, with D hard to call. V was trimmed by 6 bases and J by 4 bases, leaving 10 bases between them. CDR3 length: 12 residues. In germline, CDR1 is MNHEY, CDR2 SVGAGI. Written as DNA, the CDR3 is TGTGCCAGCAGAGATAGTGTTTACGAGCAGTACTTC. Amino acid sequence: CASRDSVYEQYF.

The V and J genes are TRBV18 and TRBJ2-3; TRBD2 matches at 10 bases. Per germline, CDR1 KGHSH and CDR2 LQKENI. The length of the CDR3 is 16 residues. Trimming cost V 3 bases and J 11 bases; bases outside gene matches: 14. The CDR3 bases are TGTGCCAGCTCACCGCGAGCGGGGGGGCCGTCGGGTATGCAGTATTTT. Translated, it gives CASSPRAGGPSGMQYF.

This chain connects TRBV7-9 to TRBJ2-5; TRBD1 is a possible D gene (6 bases). This CDR3 contains 14 residues. Trimming pared 5 bases from V and 2 bases from J, leaving 12 bases between. The germline CDR1 and CDR2 sequences are SEHNR and FQNEAQ (reference sequence). The CDR3 DNA is TGTGCCAGCAGCCCACAGACAGGACAAGAGACCCAGTACTTC. Protein: CASSPQTGQETQYF. Combining the CDR3 with reference TRBV7-9 and TRBJ2-5 gives the whole variable domain DTGVSQNPRHKITKRGQNVTFRCDPISEHNRLYWYRQTLGQGPEFLTYFQNEAQLEKSRLLSDRFSAERPKGSFSTLEIQRTEQGDSAMYLCASSPQTGQETQYFGPGTRLLVL.

This clone appeared a few times. The CDR3 bases are TGTGCCAGCAGCTCGCCCGGGACAGGGGGCGTCCAAGGCTACACCTTC. Translating gives CASSSPGTGGVQGYTF. The chain has TRBV5-4 and TRBJ1-2; 12 nucleotides agree with TRBD1. Trimming at V came to 3 bases and at J to 8 bases, leaving 11 bases not matched to a gene. Germline V gene sequence: CDR1 SGHNT, CDR2 YYREEE (reference sequence). The CDR3 sequence is 16 residues long. The full variable domain, with the rest looked up from reference TRBV5-4 and TRBJ1-2, is ETGVTQSPTHLIKTRGQQVTLRCSSQSGHNTVSWYQQALGQGPQFIFQYYREEENGRGNFPPRFSGLQFPNYSSELNVNALELDDSALYLCASSSPGTGGVQGYTFGSGTRLTVV.